This TCR beta chain was documented in a study of blood T cell repertoires in COVID-19. In the original analysis: Nucleated cell counts were estimated from reference gene primer amplification. Sequencing used immunoSEQ multiplex PCR; TCRdb keeps in-frame clones, though not all of them. V, J and clone size are taken as reported in that table, and D and trimming were inferred from the DNA itself. The sample shows 40,000 to 50,000 clones, roughly 76% of them seen only once. This CDR3 region has 11 residues. Trimming removed 8 bases from V and 11 bases from J, with 15 bases in between. Germline CDR1 is LGHDT and CDR2 is YNNKEL (reference sequence).

The chain carries TRBV3-1 (or the pseudogene TRBV3-2) and TRBJ1-1; D unclear. This TCR was recovered from a man between 65 and 85 years old with active or convalescent COVID-19. Input material: peripheral blood. This CDR3 is CASHDRGTAFF. The CDR3 coding sequence is TGTGCCAGCCATGACCGGGGAACGGCTTTCTTT.